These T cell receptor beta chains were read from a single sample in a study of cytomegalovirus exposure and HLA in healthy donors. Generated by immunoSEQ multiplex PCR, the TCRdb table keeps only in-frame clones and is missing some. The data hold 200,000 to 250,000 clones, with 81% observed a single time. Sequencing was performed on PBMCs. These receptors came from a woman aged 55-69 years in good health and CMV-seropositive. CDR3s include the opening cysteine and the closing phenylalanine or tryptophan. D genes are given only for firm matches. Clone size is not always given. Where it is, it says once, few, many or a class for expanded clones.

DNA: TGTGCCAGCAGCTCGGCTGACAGTACCTACGAGCAGTACTTC; CDR3: CASSSADSTYEQYF; J: TRBJ2-7; size: NA; D: NA; V: TRBV5-4
DNA: TGTGCCAGCAGTAAGGGACAGGGCTTCCACGGGCAGTACTTC; CDR3: CASSKGQGFHGQYF; J: TRBJ2-7; size: NA; D: TRBD1; V: TRBV2
DNA: TGTGCCAGCCGGACAGGGGGAGATCAGCCCCAGCATTTT; CDR3: CASRTGGDQPQHF; J: TRBJ1-5; size: NA; D: TRBD1; V: TRBV18
DNA: TGCGCCAGCAGCCAAGATAGAGGGAGGCAACAATCCTACGAGCAGTACTTC; CDR3: CASSQDRGRQQSYEQYF; J: TRBJ2-7; size: NA; D: NA; V: TRBV4-1
DNA: TGTGCCAGCAGCATTGGGGGGGGAAGCTCCTACGAGCAGTACTTC; CDR3: CASSIGGGSSYEQYF; J: TRBJ2-7; size: once; D: TRBD2; V: TRBV5-4
DNA: TGCGCCAGCAGCCTCTCACACACGAACACTGAAGCTTTCTTT; CDR3: CASSLSHTNTEAFF; J: TRBJ1-1; size: once; D: NA; V: TRBV4-1
DNA: TGTGCCAGCACGGGGCGGGAGGTTTTCTCTGGAGAGACCCAGTACTTC; CDR3: CASTGREVFSGETQYF; J: TRBJ2-5; size: NA; D: TRBD2; V: TRBV25-1
DNA: TGTGCCAGCAGTTCGGGGACAGGCTACGAGCAGTACTTC; CDR3: CASSSGTGYEQYF; J: TRBJ2-7; size: NA; D: TRBD1; V: TRBV28
DNA: TGTGCCAGCAGCCTCAGGGGGGAGTTAGTATCCTACAATGAGCAGTTCTTC; CDR3: CASSLRGELVSYNEQFF; J: TRBJ2-1; size: NA; D: NA; V: TRBV11-2
DNA: TGCGCCAGCAGCCCCGAGGGAGGGCTCGAGCAGTACTTC; CDR3: CASSPEGGLEQYF; J: TRBJ2-7; size: NA; D: TRBD2; V: TRBV5-1
DNA: TGCGCCAGCAGTGGGGGGACTAGCGGTGAGCAGTTCTTC; CDR3: CASSGGTSGEQFF; J: TRBJ2-1; size: NA; D: TRBD2; V: TRBV10-1
DNA: TGTGCCAGCAGCTTACAAAGCGGGGGGAGCTCCTACAATGAGCAGTTCTTC; CDR3: CASSLQSGGSSYNEQFF; J: TRBJ2-1; size: NA; D: TRBD2; V: TRBV5-4
DNA: TGTGCCAGCAGCGTTCGGGGAAACACTGAAGCTTTCTTT; CDR3: CASSVRGNTEAFF; J: TRBJ1-1; size: few; D: NA; V: TRBV9
DNA: TGTGCCAGCAGTCCCGACAGGGAAGTGATGTCTTTCTTT; CDR3: CASSPDREVMSFF; J: TRBJ1-1; size: NA; D: TRBD1; V: TRBV6-1
DNA: TGTGCCAGCAGCGCGGGACAGGAGAGGGCCAACGTCCTGACTTTC; CDR3: CASSAGQERANVLTF; J: TRBJ2-6; size: NA; D: TRBD1; V: TRBV7-9
DNA: TGCAGCGTTGGAGGGGTCAGGGAGGGCGAGCAGTACTTC; CDR3: CSVGGVREGEQYF; J: TRBJ2-7; size: NA; D: TRBD2; V: TRBV29-1
DNA: TGTGCCAGCAGTGAAGCCCACGGTTCGGGGATTGGTCGGGGCTACACCTTC; CDR3: CASSEAHGSGIGRGYTF; J: TRBJ1-2; size: NA; D: NA; V: TRBV6-1
DNA: TGTGCCAGCAGTCAGGACACCCTCTCCTACAATGAGCAGTTCTTC; CDR3: CASSQDTLSYNEQFF; J: TRBJ2-1; size: NA; D: NA; V: TRBV28
DNA: TGCGCCAGCAGCGTCGGGACTAGCGGGTACAGCTCCTACAATGAGCAGTTCTTC; CDR3: CASSVGTSGYSSYNEQFF; J: TRBJ2-1; size: NA; D: TRBD2; V: TRBV5-1
DNA: TGTGCCAGCAGCCGAGACAGGTCATCAGATACGCAGTATTTT; CDR3: CASSRDRSSDTQYF; J: TRBJ2-3; size: few; D: NA; V: TRBV7-7
DNA: TGTGCCAGCAGCCCAAGGACTAGCGGGATGGCAGATACGCAGTATTTT; CDR3: CASSPRTSGMADTQYF; J: TRBJ2-3; size: NA; D: TRBD2; V: TRBV9
DNA: TGTGCCAGCACCGAAGGTCCAGGGGGCGTCTATGGCTACACCTTC; CDR3: CASTEGPGGVYGYTF; J: TRBJ1-2; size: NA; D: TRBD1; V: TRBV6-1
DNA: TGCCCAAGAACAGGGGACAATGAGCAGTTCTTC; CDR3: CPRTGDNEQFF; J: TRBJ2-1; size: NA; D: TRBD1; V: TRBV5-1
DNA: TGTGCCAGCAGCCGACCGGGACAGGGGCTTTATAGCAATCAGCCCCAGCATTTT; CDR3: CASSRPGQGLYSNQPQHF; J: TRBJ1-5; size: once; D: TRBD1; V: TRBV28
DNA: TGTGCCAGCAGCCTTTCCGGGACAGGGTTCAACGAGCAGTACTTC; CDR3: CASSLSGTGFNEQYF; J: TRBJ2-7; size: once; D: TRBD1; V: TRBV5-4
DNA: TGTGCCAGCTCACCCTTACCGGGACAGGGGGCGCGGGCTGAAGCTTTCTTT; CDR3: CASSPLPGQGARAEAFF; J: TRBJ1-1; size: NA; D: TRBD1; V: TRBV18
DNA: TGCAGCGTGACAGGGGGCGGCAATCAGCCCCAGCATTTT; CDR3: CSVTGGGNQPQHF; J: TRBJ1-5; size: once; D: TRBD1; V: TRBV29-1
DNA: TGTGCCAGCAGAGACCTCGAGGGGGAGCTGTTTTTT; CDR3: CASRDLEGELFF; J: TRBJ2-2; size: NA; D: NA; V: TRBV6-4
DNA: TGCGCCAGCAGCCACAATGGGCGTTACAATGAGCAGTTCTTC; CDR3: CASSHNGRYNEQFF; J: TRBJ2-1; size: NA; D: NA; V: TRBV4-1
DNA: TGTGCCAGCAGTCGACAGGGGTGGACCCAAGAACTGAACACTGAAGCTTTCTTT; CDR3: CASSRQGWTQELNTEAFF; J: TRBJ1-1; size: NA; D: TRBD1; V: TRBV14
DNA: TGTGCCAGCAGACTTACAGGGGTAGGCACTGAAGCTTTCTTT; CDR3: CASRLTGVGTEAFF; J: TRBJ1-1; size: NA; D: TRBD1; V: TRBV27
DNA: TGCGCCAGCAGCCAAGAACGGGGGGCTCGAGAGACCCAGTACTTC; CDR3: CASSQERGARETQYF; J: TRBJ2-5; size: NA; D: NA; V: TRBV4-1
DNA: TGTGCCAGCGCTACTCAAACCTACAATGAGCAGTTCTTC; CDR3: CASATQTYNEQFF; J: TRBJ2-1; size: NA; D: NA; V: TRBV7-2
DNA: TGCGCCAGCAGTGAGTCGATTTTAAGGACAGGTGGGACTGAAGCTTTCTTT; CDR3: CASSESILRTGGTEAFF; J: TRBJ1-1; size: few; D: TRBD1; V: TRBV10-2
DNA: TGTGCCATCAGTGGGAACGGGGGAGCTAATGAAAAACTGTTTTTT; CDR3: CAISGNGGANEKLFF; J: TRBJ1-4; size: NA; D: NA; V: TRBV10-3
DNA: TGTGCCAGCAGCCTCTCCCGAGGGCGGGAGGTAAGTGAGCAGTTCTTC; CDR3: CASSLSRGREVSEQFF; J: TRBJ2-1; size: NA; D: TRBD2; V: TRBV9
DNA: TGTGCCAGCAGAACGGGACAGGTGGACACCGGGGAGCTGTTTTTT; CDR3: CASRTGQVDTGELFF; J: TRBJ2-2; size: NA; D: TRBD1; V: TRBV6-5
DNA: TGTGCCAGTAGTTCCCGGACAGGGTATCAGCCCCAGCATTTT; CDR3: CASSSRTGYQPQHF; J: TRBJ1-5; size: NA; D: TRBD1; V: TRBV19
DNA: TGTGCCAGCAGTTCAGGGGGCCAAGTTGAAGCTTTCTTT; CDR3: CASSSGGQVEAFF; J: TRBJ1-1; size: NA; D: TRBD1; V: TRBV27
DNA: TGTGCCAGCAGAACGGACAGCGTCAATGAAAAACTGTTTTTT; CDR3: CASRTDSVNEKLFF; J: TRBJ1-4; size: NA; D: NA; V: TRBV28
DNA: TGTGCCAGCAGTCGGACTAGAGGGAAAGATACGCAGTATTTT; CDR3: CASSRTRGKDTQYF; J: TRBJ2-3; size: NA; D: TRBD2; V: TRBV25-1
DNA: TGTGCCAGCAGCATCGGGACAGCGAACACTGAAGCTTTCTTT; CDR3: CASSIGTANTEAFF; J: TRBJ1-1; size: NA; D: TRBD1; V: TRBV5-5
DNA: TGTGCCAGCAGCCAACTGGAGGCAGATACGCAGTATTTT; CDR3: CASSQLEADTQYF; J: TRBJ2-3; size: once; D: NA; V: TRBV4-2
DNA: TGTGCCAGCAGTGAAGGGGGGACAGGGGACCTCTCTGGAAACACCATATATTTT; CDR3: CASSEGGTGDLSGNTIYF; J: TRBJ1-3; size: NA; D: TRBD1; V: TRBV6-1
DNA: TGCGCCAGCAGCTTGCCCGTTCTAGCGGGAGGGGATGAGCAGTTCTTC; CDR3: CASSLPVLAGGDEQFF; J: TRBJ2-1; size: NA; D: TRBD2; V: TRBV5-1
DNA: TGTGCCAGCAGTTACTCGGGACAGGGGGGTGAAGCTTTCTTT; CDR3: CASSYSGQGGEAFF; J: TRBJ1-1; size: NA; D: TRBD1; V: TRBV6-6
DNA: TGTGCCAGCAGTTCCGGGGGTCCATACGAGCAGTACTTC; CDR3: CASSSGGPYEQYF; J: TRBJ2-7; size: NA; D: NA; V: TRBV27
DNA: TGTGCCACCAGCAGAGGACTAGCGGCCTACAATGAGCAGTTCTTC; CDR3: CATSRGLAAYNEQFF; J: TRBJ2-1; size: NA; D: TRBD2; V: TRBV15
DNA: TGTGCCAGCAGCGCCCAAGCGGGAGACTACGAGCAGTACTTC; CDR3: CASSAQAGDYEQYF; J: TRBJ2-7; size: NA; D: TRBD2; V: TRBV7-3
DNA: TGTGCCAGCTCACCGGGACAGGGTATCGAGCAGTACTTC; CDR3: CASSPGQGIEQYF; J: TRBJ2-7; size: once; D: TRBD1; V: TRBV18
DNA: TGTGCCAGCTCACCATGGCGCGACAGGGTAGGCGAGACCCAGTACTTC; CDR3: CASSPWRDRVGETQYF; J: TRBJ2-5; size: NA; D: TRBD1; V: TRBV18
DNA: TGTGCCAGCAGCTTTGGTCGCGATAATTCACCCCTCCACTTT; CDR3: CASSFGRDNSPLHF; J: TRBJ1-6; size: NA; D: NA; V: TRBV5-4
DNA: TGTGCCAGCAGCCCGGACAGGGGGGATGAAAAACTGTTTTTT; CDR3: CASSPDRGDEKLFF; J: TRBJ1-4; size: few; D: TRBD1; V: TRBV4-2
DNA: TGTGCCGTCGTTAATGAAAAACTGTTTTTT; CDR3: CAVVNEKLFF; J: TRBJ1-4; size: NA; D: NA; V: TRBV7-9
DNA: TGCGCCAGCAGCTGGGGCCAGTCCGGGCAGTTCTTC; CDR3: CASSWGQSGQFF; J: TRBJ2-1; size: NA; D: NA; V: TRBV5-1
DNA: TGTGCCAGCAGCCCAGGGGGGGAAAAACTGTTTTTT; CDR3: CASSPGGEKLFF; J: TRBJ1-4; size: NA; D: TRBD1; V: TRBV5-4
DNA: TGTGCCAGCAGCTGGACAAGGGGATCTGGCACAGATACGCAGTATTTT; CDR3: CASSWTRGSGTDTQYF; J: TRBJ2-3; size: NA; D: NA; V: TRBV5-5